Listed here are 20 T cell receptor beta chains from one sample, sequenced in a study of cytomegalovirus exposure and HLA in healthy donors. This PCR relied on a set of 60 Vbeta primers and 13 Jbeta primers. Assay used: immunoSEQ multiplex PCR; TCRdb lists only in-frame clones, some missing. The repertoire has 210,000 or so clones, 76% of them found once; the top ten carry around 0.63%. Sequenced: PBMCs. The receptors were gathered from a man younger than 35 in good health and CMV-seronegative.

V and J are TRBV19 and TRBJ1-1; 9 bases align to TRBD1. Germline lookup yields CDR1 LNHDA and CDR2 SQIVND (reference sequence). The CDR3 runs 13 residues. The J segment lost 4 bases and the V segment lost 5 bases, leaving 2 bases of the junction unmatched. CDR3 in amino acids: CASSVDRGTEAFF. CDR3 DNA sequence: TGTGCCAGTAGTGTGGACAGGGGCACTGAAGCTTTCTTT.

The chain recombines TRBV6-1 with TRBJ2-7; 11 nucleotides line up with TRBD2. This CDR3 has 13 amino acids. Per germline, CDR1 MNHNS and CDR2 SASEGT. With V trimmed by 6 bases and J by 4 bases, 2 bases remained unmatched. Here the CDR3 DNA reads TGTGCCAGCAGACTAGCGGGGGATTACGAGCAGTACTTC. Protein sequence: CASRLAGDYEQYF.

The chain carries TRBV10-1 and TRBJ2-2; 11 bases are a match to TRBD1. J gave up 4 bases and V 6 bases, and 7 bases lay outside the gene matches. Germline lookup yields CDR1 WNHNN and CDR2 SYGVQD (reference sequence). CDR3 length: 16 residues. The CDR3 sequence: CASSASGTGGTGELFF. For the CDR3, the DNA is TGCGCCAGCAGCGCCTCCGGGACAGGGGGCACCGGGGAGCTGTTTTTT.

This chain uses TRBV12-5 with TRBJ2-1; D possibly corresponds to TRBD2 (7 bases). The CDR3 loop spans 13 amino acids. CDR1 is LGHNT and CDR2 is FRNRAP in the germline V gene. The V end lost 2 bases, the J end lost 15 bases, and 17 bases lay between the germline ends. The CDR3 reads CASGLYRGARMFF. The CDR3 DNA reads TGTGCTAGTGGTTTGTACCGGGGGGCCAGGATGTTCTTC.

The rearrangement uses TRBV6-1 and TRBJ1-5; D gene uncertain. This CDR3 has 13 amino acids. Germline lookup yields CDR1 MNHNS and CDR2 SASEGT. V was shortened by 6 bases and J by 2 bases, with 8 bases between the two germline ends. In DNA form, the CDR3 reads TGTGCCAGCAGGTTACTCGGCAATCAGCCCCAGCATTTT. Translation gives CASRLLGNQPQHF.

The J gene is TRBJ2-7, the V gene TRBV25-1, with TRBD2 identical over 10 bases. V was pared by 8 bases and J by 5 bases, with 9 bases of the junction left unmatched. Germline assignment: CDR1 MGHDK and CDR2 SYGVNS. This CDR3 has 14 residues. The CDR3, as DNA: TGTGCCAGCGGCCTAGCGGGAGTCGCCCACGAGCAGTACTTC. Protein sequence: CASGLAGVAHEQYF.

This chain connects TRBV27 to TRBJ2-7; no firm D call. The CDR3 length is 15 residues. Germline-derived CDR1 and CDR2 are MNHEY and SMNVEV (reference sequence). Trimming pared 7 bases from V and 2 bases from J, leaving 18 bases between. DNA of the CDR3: TGTGCCAGCACCTCGATGCGACTTACCGCCTACGAGCAGTACTTC. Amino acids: CASTSMRLTAYEQYF.

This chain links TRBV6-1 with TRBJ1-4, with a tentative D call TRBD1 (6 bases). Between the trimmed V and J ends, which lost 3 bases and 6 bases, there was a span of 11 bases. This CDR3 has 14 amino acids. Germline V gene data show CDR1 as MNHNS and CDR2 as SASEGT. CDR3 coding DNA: TGTGCCAGCAGTGAGTACAGGGCAGATGAAAAACTGTTTTTT. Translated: CASSEYRADEKLFF.

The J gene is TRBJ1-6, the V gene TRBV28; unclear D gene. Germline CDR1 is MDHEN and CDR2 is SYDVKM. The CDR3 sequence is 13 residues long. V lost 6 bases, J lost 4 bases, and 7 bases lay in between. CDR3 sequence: CASRLHYNSPLHF. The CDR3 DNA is TGTGCCAGCAGACTTCATTATAATTCACCCCTCCACTTT.

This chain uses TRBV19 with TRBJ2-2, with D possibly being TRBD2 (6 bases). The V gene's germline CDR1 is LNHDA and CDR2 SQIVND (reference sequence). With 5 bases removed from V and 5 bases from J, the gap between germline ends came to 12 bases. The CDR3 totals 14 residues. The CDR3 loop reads CASSASGLTGELFF. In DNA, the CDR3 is TGTGCCAGTAGTGCCAGCGGGTTGACCGGGGAGCTGTTTTTT.

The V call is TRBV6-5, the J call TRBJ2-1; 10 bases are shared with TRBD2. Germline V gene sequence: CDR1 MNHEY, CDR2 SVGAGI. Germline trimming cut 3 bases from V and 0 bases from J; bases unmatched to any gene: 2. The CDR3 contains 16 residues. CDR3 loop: CASSYSSGSSYNEQFF. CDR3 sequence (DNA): TGTGCCAGCAGTTATTCTAGCGGGAGCTCCTACAATGAGCAGTTCTTC.

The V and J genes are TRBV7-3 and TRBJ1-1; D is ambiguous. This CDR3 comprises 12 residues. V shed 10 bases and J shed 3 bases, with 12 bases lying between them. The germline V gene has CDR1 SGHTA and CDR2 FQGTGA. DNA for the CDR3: TGTGCCACCGTAGAGCCGCACACTGAAGCTTTCTTT. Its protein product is CATVEPHTEAFF.

CDR3 in amino acids: CASSPINGRSYGYTF. In DNA form, the CDR3 reads TGTGCCAGCTCACCAATTAACGGTCGGAGCTATGGCTACACCTTC. This chain joins TRBV18 and TRBJ1-2; D unresolved. Germline V gene sequence: CDR1 KGHSH, CDR2 LQKENI. The V and J ends lost 2 bases and 4 bases respectively, with 14 bases between them. The CDR3 runs to 15 residues.

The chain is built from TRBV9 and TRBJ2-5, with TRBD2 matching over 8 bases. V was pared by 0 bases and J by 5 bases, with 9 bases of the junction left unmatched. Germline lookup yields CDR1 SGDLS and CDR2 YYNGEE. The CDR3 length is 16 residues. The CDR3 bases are TGTGCCAGCAGCGTAGCGGGAGCGGGAGTCCCCGAGACCCAGTACTTC. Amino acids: CASSVAGAGVPETQYF.

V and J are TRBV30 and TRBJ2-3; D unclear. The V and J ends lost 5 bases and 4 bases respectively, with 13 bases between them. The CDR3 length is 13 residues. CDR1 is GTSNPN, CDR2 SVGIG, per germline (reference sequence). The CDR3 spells CAWFNYPPDTQYF. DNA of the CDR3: TGTGCCTGGTTTAACTACCCCCCAGATACGCAGTATTTT.

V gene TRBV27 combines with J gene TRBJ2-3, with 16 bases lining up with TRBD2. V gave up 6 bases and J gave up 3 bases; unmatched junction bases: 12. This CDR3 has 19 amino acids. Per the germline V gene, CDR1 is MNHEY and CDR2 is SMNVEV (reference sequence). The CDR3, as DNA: TGTGCCAGCAGGACCGGGACTAGCGGGAGGGCCTTGGGGACAGATACGCAGTATTTT. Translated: CASRTGTSGRALGTDTQYF.

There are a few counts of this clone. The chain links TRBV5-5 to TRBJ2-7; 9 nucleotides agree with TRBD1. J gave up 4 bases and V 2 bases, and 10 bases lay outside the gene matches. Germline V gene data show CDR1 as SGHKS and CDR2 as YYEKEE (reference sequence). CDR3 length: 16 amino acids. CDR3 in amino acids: CASSFRQGVIGYEQYF. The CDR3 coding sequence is TGTGCCAGCAGCTTCCGACAGGGGGTAATTGGGTACGAGCAGTACTTC.

CDR3: CASSQVGPDTQYF. DNA of the CDR3: TGTGCCAGCAGCCAAGTGGGGCCAGATACGCAGTATTTT. This rearrangement joins TRBV14 to TRBJ2-3; D is perhaps TRBD1 (5 bases). V gave up 1 base and J gave up 4 bases, with 6 bases separating them. Germline V lookup: CDR1 SGHDN, CDR2 FVKESK. The CDR3 is 13 residues long.

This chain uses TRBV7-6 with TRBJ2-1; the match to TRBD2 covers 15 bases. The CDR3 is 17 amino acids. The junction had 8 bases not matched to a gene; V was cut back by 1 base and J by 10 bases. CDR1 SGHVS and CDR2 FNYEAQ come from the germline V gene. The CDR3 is CASSLVNSGLAGGEQFF. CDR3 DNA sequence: TGTGCCAGCAGCTTAGTGAATTCAGGACTAGCGGGGGGGGAGCAGTTCTTC.

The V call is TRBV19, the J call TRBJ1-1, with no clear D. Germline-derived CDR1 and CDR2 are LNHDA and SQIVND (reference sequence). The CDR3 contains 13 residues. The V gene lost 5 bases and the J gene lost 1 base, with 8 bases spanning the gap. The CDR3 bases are TGTGCCAGTAGTCCCTTTCGGAACACTGAAGCTTTCTTT. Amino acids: CASSPFRNTEAFF.